These 9 T cell receptor beta chains were sequenced from one sample in a study of T cell responses to AZD1222 COVID-19 vaccine. TCRdb's copy holds only in-frame clones and misses some; the assay was immunoSEQ multiplex PCR. The top ten hold 11% of the sample, which has around 120,000 clones, around 88% seen once. The sample consisted of peripheral blood, taken on day 0 of MenACWY control vaccination. These TCRs come from an adult in good health.

The table lists this clone with a count of one. V is TRBV10-3 and J is TRBJ2-7; D may be TRBD1 or TRBD2 (5 bases each). This CDR3 region has 13 residues. Germline V CDR1 and CDR2: ENHRY, SYGVKD. The germline V and J ends were trimmed by 7 bases and 6 bases, with 16 bases remaining between them. The CDR3 bases are TGTGCCATCACGGCAGGGCTAACTAGCGAGCAGTACTTC. Residues: CAITAGLTSEQYF.

This sequence joins TRBV27 and TRBJ2-7; D remains ambiguous. V was trimmed by 5 bases and J by 3 bases, leaving 14 bases between them. The CDR3 extends over 14 amino acids. Germline CDR1 reads MNHEY; CDR2 reads SMNVEV (reference sequence). CDR3 DNA sequence: TGTGCCAGCAGTCCCTTCCCGATGGGCTACGAGCAGTACTTC. It is translated as CASSPFPMGYEQYF.

V and J are TRBV15 and TRBJ1-5, with D hard to call. This CDR3 comprises 13 residues. V lost 4 bases and J 0 bases, leaving 4 bases between the germline ends. Germline loops: CDR1 LNHNV, CDR2 YYDKDF (reference sequence). This chain's CDR3 is CATSTASNQPQHF. The CDR3 DNA reads TGTGCCACCAGCACCGCTAGCAATCAGCCCCAGCATTTT.

CDR3: CASSTQGPGELFF. For the CDR3, the DNA is TGTGCCAGTAGTACACAGGGACCCGGGGAGCTGTTTTTT. The chain carries TRBV19 and TRBJ2-2; the D gene is possibly TRBD1 (6 bases). CDR3 length: 13 residues. Germline CDR1 and CDR2: LNHDA and SQIVND (reference sequence). Trimming stripped 4 bases from V and 6 bases from J, with 9 bases between.

The chain is built from TRBV11-1 and TRBJ2-3; D uncertain. Trimming removed 1 base from V and 2 bases from J, with 13 bases in between. The CDR3 runs to 16 residues. Germline assignment: CDR1 SGHAT and CDR2 FQDESV (reference sequence). Here the CDR3 DNA reads TGTGCCAGCAGCTTAGGGTTAAGCACTGTCACAGATACGCAGTATTTT. Protein product: CASSLGLSTVTDTQYF.

The V call is TRBV12-2, the J call TRBJ2-7; TRBD1 was called by the table and not checked on the DNA. TRBV12-2 is designated a pseudogene. This CDR3 is 16 amino acids long. The CDR3 spells CASRLVADESSYEQYF. CDR3 bases: TGTGCAAGTCGCTTAGTGGCAGATGAAAGCTCCTACGAGCAGTACTTC.

The chain links TRBV7-9 to TRBJ2-7; 11 nucleotides agree with TRBD1. The CDR3 sequence is 16 residues long. CDR1 and CDR2 from the germline V gene are SEHNR and FQNEAQ (reference sequence). V was pared by 0 bases and J by 4 bases, with 5 bases of the junction left unmatched. Written as DNA, the CDR3 is TGTGCCAGCAGCTTAGCACCCGGACAGGGGGCGTACGAGCAGTACTTC. This codes for CASSLAPGQGAYEQYF.

This clone was counted between two and nine times. The V gene is TRBV11-3, the J gene TRBJ2-7, with D tentatively TRBD2 (5 bases). The CDR3 consists of 14 residues. Trimming shortened V by 3 bases and J by 1 base, and 10 bases separated the two germline ends. Germline V gives CDR1 SGHNT, CDR2 YENEEA. The CDR3 DNA follows: TGTGCCAGCAGCTTCAGTCTAGCTTCCTACGAGCAGTACTTC. This codes for CASSFSLASYEQYF.

This rearrangement joins TRBV11-3 to TRBJ2-2; D uncertain. The CDR3 runs 14 residues. Trimming removed 5 bases at V and 1 base at J, with 8 bases between. In germline, CDR1 is SGHNT, CDR2 YENEEA. The CDR3 coding sequence is TGTGCCAGCAGCCAAATGAGGAACACCGGGGAGCTGTTTTTT. This codes for CASSQMRNTGELFF. Combining the CDR3 with reference TRBV11-3 and TRBJ2-2 gives the whole variable domain EAGVVQSPRYKIIEKKQPVAFWCNPISGHNTLYWYLQNLGQGPELLIRYENEEAVDDSQLPKDRFSAERLKGVDSTLKIQPAELGDSAVYLCASSQMRNTGELFFGEGSRLTVL.